The 29 T cell receptor beta chains below were found in one sample sequenced in a study of OX40 agonist ivuxolimab in advanced cancers. Produced via immunoSEQ multiplex PCR; TCRdb's table is partial and in-frame only. The sample contains 19,000 or so clones, about four fifths of which appear only once. Sequencing was performed on CD4+ or CD8+ T cells sorted from blood, taken in a trial of the OX40 agonist ivuxolimab. Receptors were obtained from an adult with an advanced solid tumor such as melanoma, head and neck, liver or kidney cancer.

The chain recombines TRBV7-2 with TRBJ2-5; TRBD2 aligns across 10 bases. CDR1 and CDR2 (germline): SGHTA, FQGNSA. CDR3 size: 16 residues. V gave up 4 bases and J gave up 7 bases; unmatched junction bases: 12. The CDR3 coding sequence is TGTGCCAGCAGCTCCCCTAGCGGGGGATTTGTTCGGACCCAGTACTTC. Residues: CASSSPSGGFVRTQYF.

This clone was counted between two and nine times. The rearrangement joins TRBV27 to TRBJ2-5; D call uncertain. CDR3 length equals 16 residues. From germline, CDR1 is MNHEY and CDR2 SMNVEV (reference sequence). V lost 5 bases and J 5 bases, leaving 21 bases between the germline ends. DNA of the CDR3: TGTGCCAGCAGTCTTAGCCCAGTTCAAGTTCGGGAGACCCAGTACTTC. Its translation: CASSLSPVQVRETQYF.

The CDR3 bases are TGTGCCAGCAGCTTAGGACTTCTGGGGCCCCAGCATTTT. This gives the protein CASSLGLLGPQHF. J is TRBJ1-5 and V is TRBV11-2; D call uncertain. Per the germline V gene, CDR1 is SGHAT and CDR2 is FQNNGV. Deletions cut 1 base from V and 9 bases from J, with 10 bases between. CDR3 length equals 13 residues.

This chain uses TRBV7-3 with TRBJ2-6; D may be TRBD1 (5 bases). Germline lookup yields CDR1 SGHTA and CDR2 FQGTGA. V lost 1 base to trimming and J lost 0 bases, with 10 bases between them. The CDR3 sequence is 17 residues long. The CDR3 coding sequence is TGTGCCAGCAGCTTAATGGGGCCGAACTCTGGGGCCAACGTCCTGACTTTC. Its translation: CASSLMGPNSGANVLTF.

The V call is TRBV14, the J call TRBJ2-1; TRBD2 is a possible D gene (7 bases). The germline V gene encodes CDR1 SGHDN and CDR2 FVKESK. V lost 3 bases to trimming and J lost 10 bases, with 13 bases between them. The CDR3 loop spans 13 amino acids. In DNA form, the CDR3 reads TGTGCCAGCAGCCAGGCGGGGGCAGGGGAGCAGTTCTTC. Translating it yields CASSQAGAGEQFF.

The chain uses TRBV11-1 and TRBJ2-5; the match to TRBD2 covers 13 bases. Per germline, CDR1 SGHAT and CDR2 FQDESV (reference sequence). The J segment lost 5 bases and the V segment lost 5 bases, leaving 5 bases of the junction unmatched. The CDR3 covers 15 residues. DNA of the CDR3: TGTGCCAGCAGCCTCGGGACTAGCGGGATGGAGACCCAGTACTTC. Translated: CASSLGTSGMETQYF.

The V and J genes are TRBV9 and TRBJ2-7, with TRBD2 matching over 11 bases. Germline CDR1 and CDR2: SGDLS and YYNGEE. The CDR3 is 15 residues long. Trimming removed 3 bases from V and 2 bases from J; junction bases left unmatched: 4. In DNA form, the CDR3 reads TGTGCCAGCAGCGGAGTAGCGGGAGGGACCTACGAGCAGTACTTC. It yields the protein CASSGVAGGTYEQYF. Together with reference TRBV9 and TRBJ2-7, the CDR3 gives the full variable domain: DSGVTQTPKHLITATGQRVTLRCSPRSGDLSVYWYQQSLDQGLQFLIQYYNGEERAKGNILERFSAQQFPDLHSELNLSSLELGDSALYFCASSGVAGGTYEQYFGPGTRLTVT.

The rearrangement joins TRBV19 to TRBJ1-1; no clear D gene. The CDR3 has 12 residues. Germline CDR1 reads LNHDA; CDR2 reads SQIVND (reference sequence). V lost 6 bases and J lost 5, with 10 bases in between. The CDR3 here is CASSMAATEAFF. CDR3 in DNA: TGTGCCAGTAGCATGGCAGCGACTGAAGCTTTCTTT.

Comment on this clone: Germline and junction disagree at one end, which may indicate a read error. The chain is built from TRBV27 and TRBJ2-1; tentative D call: TRBD2 (6 bases). Germline lookup yields CDR1 MNHEY and CDR2 SMNVEV (reference sequence). The CDR3 has 15 amino acids. CDR3 protein: CASSLVSDVVTSRIF. In DNA form, the CDR3 reads TGTGCCAGCAGTTTAGTTAGCGATGTAGTGACTAGTAGGATCTTC.

V gene TRBV27 combines with J gene TRBJ1-2; D is unclear. Per the germline V gene, CDR1 is MNHEY and CDR2 is SMNVEV (reference sequence). V was pared by 4 bases and J by 4 bases, with 22 bases between. The CDR3 runs to 17 residues. CDR3 sequence (DNA): TGTGCCAGCAGTTCACATGGGCCTCTCAGATCTAGCTATGGCTACACCTTC. Encoded protein: CASSSHGPLRSSYGYTF.

There are a few counts of this clone. CDR3 residues: CASSQGDGQGAQPQHF. CDR3 nucleotides: TGTGCCAGCAGCCAAGGGGATGGACAGGGGGCTCAGCCCCAGCATTTT. J is TRBJ1-5 and V is TRBV4-2; 11 bases map to TRBD1. Trimming took 1 base from V and 6 from J; bases not matched to a gene: 5. CDR3 length: 16 amino acids. In germline, CDR1 is LGHNA, CDR2 YNFKEQ.

The chain combines TRBV6-5 with TRBJ2-5, with D perhaps matching TRBD1 or TRBD2 (6 bases each). Germline lookup yields CDR1 MNHEY and CDR2 SVGAGI. V was cut by 0 bases and J by 5 bases, with 10 bases left in between. The CDR3 consists of 14 residues. CDR3 sequence: CASSYSGGGETQYF. Here the CDR3 DNA reads TGTGCCAGCAGTTACTCGGGGGGCGGGGAGACCCAGTACTTC.

This rearrangement joins TRBV7-9 to TRBJ1-5; unclear D gene. Trimming removed 5 bases at V and 3 bases at J, with 11 bases between. Germline CDR1 and CDR2: SEHNR and FQNEAQ (reference sequence). The CDR3 loop spans 14 amino acids. The CDR3 spells CASSPSGFNQPQHF. CDR3 DNA: TGTGCCAGCAGCCCCTCGGGTTTCAATCAGCCCCAGCATTTT.

The chain recombines TRBV30 with TRBJ2-2, with TRBD1 identical over 8 bases. The trim removed 5 bases at V and 8 bases at J, leaving 4 bases unmatched. CDR1 and CDR2 (germline): GTSNPN, SVGIG (reference sequence). This CDR3 comprises 12 residues. The CDR3 DNA is TGTGCCTGGGACAGGGGCGCTGGGGAGCTGTTTTTT. Protein sequence: CAWDRGAGELFF.

J is TRBJ2-7 and V is TRBV28, with 7 bases fitting TRBD1. The V gene's germline CDR1 is MDHEN and CDR2 SYDVKM. The ends lost 6 bases at V and 6 bases at J; junction bases unmatched: 11. The CDR3 runs 14 residues. The CDR3 region is CASSRTGERGEQYF. The CDR3 coding sequence is TGTGCCAGCAGCCGCACAGGGGAACGGGGCGAGCAGTACTTC. Looking up the rest from reference TRBV28 and TRBJ2-7 gives the full variable domain: DVKVTQSSRYLVKRTGEKVFLECVQDMDHENMFWYRQDPGLGLRLIYFSYDVKMKEKGDIPEGYSVSREKKERFSLILESASTNQTSMYLCASSRTGERGEQYFGPGTRLTVT.

V gene TRBV7-9 combines with J gene TRBJ1-2; TRBD1 might be the D (5 bases). CDR3 size: 14 residues. Trimming removed 5 bases at V and 7 bases at J, with 17 bases between. CDR1 and CDR2 (germline): SEHNR, FQNEAQ (reference sequence). DNA of the CDR3: TGTGCCAGCAGCAGGGACGCGGAAATTTCTGGCTACACCTTC. The encoded protein is CASSRDAEISGYTF. Complete variable domain (other parts from reference TRBV7-9 and TRBJ1-2): DTGVSQNPRHKITKRGQNVTFRCDPISEHNRLYWYRQTLGQGPEFLTYFQNEAQLEKSRLLSDRFSAERPKGSFSTLEIQRTEQGDSAMYLCASSRDAEISGYTFGSGTRLTVV.

The chain uses TRBV6-1 and TRBJ2-1; the D is unclear. This CDR3 region has 15 residues. Per germline, CDR1 MNHNS and CDR2 SASEGT. Trimming cost V 3 bases and J 0 bases, with 9 bases left between them. The CDR3 DNA reads as TGTGCCAGCAGTGACTCCCTAGGCTCCTACAATGAGCAGTTCTTC. Translation gives CASSDSLGSYNEQFF.

The chain has TRBV28 and TRBJ2-2, with a possible D match to TRBD1 (5 bases). V lost 1 base to trimming and J lost 1 base, with 13 bases between them. CDR3 length: 17 amino acids. CDR1 and CDR2 from the germline V gene are MDHEN and SYDVKM. CDR3 sequence (DNA): TGTGCCAGCAGTTTATTTGTAGACAGCCTGAACACCGGGGAGCTGTTTTTT. Protein product: CASSLFVDSLNTGELFF.

The CDR3, as DNA: TGTGCCATCAGTGACGACAGGGAGAGATCCTACGAGCAGTACTTC. Its translation is CAISDDRERSYEQYF. The chain joins TRBV10-3 to TRBJ2-7; 7 positions match TRBD1. Germline V gene data show CDR1 as ENHRY and CDR2 as SYGVKD. V lost 3 bases and J lost 1; bases outside the gene matches: 6. The CDR3 consists of 15 residues.

The chain uses TRBV4-3 and TRBJ2-7; D may be TRBD1 (6 bases). Germline CDR1 reads LGHNA; CDR2 reads YSLEER. With 4 bases removed from V and 0 bases from J, the gap between germline ends came to 19 bases. The CDR3 runs 17 residues. The CDR3 DNA is TGCGCCAGCAGCCGCCTGATCCGGACAGAGAGCTCCTACGAGCAGTACTTC. Translating it yields CASSRLIRTESSYEQYF.

The chain combines TRBV27 with TRBJ1-2; TRBD1 is a possible D gene (5 bases). CDR1 and CDR2 (germline): MNHEY, SMNVEV (reference sequence). Trimming pared 4 bases from V and 1 base from J, leaving 7 bases between. CDR3 length: 13 amino acids. The CDR3 region is CASSWGGNYGYTF. DNA for the CDR3: TGTGCCAGCAGTTGGGGGGGTAACTATGGCTACACCTTC.

Written as DNA, the CDR3 is TGTGCCAGCAGCGCAGGGACAGCCCAAGAGACCCAGTACTTC. Protein product: CASSAGTAQETQYF. This rearrangement joins TRBV9 to TRBJ2-5; 7 nucleotides agree with TRBD1. After removal of 3 bases from V and 1 base from J, the junction contained 3 bases not matched to a gene. Germline lookup yields CDR1 SGDLS and CDR2 YYNGEE. CDR3 length: 14 amino acids.

The chain recombines TRBV10-2 with TRBJ1-5, with 7 bases fitting TRBD1. Germline values: CDR1 WSHSY, CDR2 SAAADI. CDR3 length equals 13 residues. V was pared by 8 bases and J by 4 bases, with 5 bases of the junction left unmatched. The CDR3 DNA reads as TGCGCCAGCGGGGGACAGCCAAATCAGCCCCAGCATTTT. This translates into CASGGQPNQPQHF.

The chain uses TRBV23-1 and TRBJ2-5, with D uncertain. TRBV23-1 is an open reading frame whose function is uncertain. The CDR3 has 17 residues. V was clipped by 1 base and J by 5 bases, with 20 bases between them. This CDR3 reads CASSQWSPDGGCETQYF. The CDR3 nucleotides are TGCGCCAGCAGTCAATGGTCCCCCGACGGTGGGTGTGAGACCCAGTACTTC.

This clone came up once. The chain recombines TRBV25-1 with TRBJ1-2; no clear D gene. CDR1 MGHDK and CDR2 SYGVNS come from the germline V gene. CDR3 length: 15 residues. V lost 1 base and J lost 6, with 15 bases in between. CDR3 sequence reads: CASSEWQESGDGYTF. CDR3 DNA: TGTGCCAGCAGTGAATGGCAGGAATCCGGCGATGGCTACACCTTC.

V and J are TRBV5-1 and TRBJ1-3; D is unclear. V was trimmed by 0 bases and J by 4 bases, leaving 8 bases between them. Germline V gene sequence: CDR1 SGHRS, CDR2 YFSETQ. The CDR3 covers 14 residues. The CDR3 loop reads CASSLEWSGNTIYF. The DNA for the CDR3 is TGCGCCAGCAGCTTGGAGTGGTCGGGAAACACCATATATTTT.

This chain joins TRBV28 and TRBJ1-5, with D perhaps TRBD1 (6 bases). The CDR3 consists of 14 residues. The V and J ends lost 7 bases and 5 bases respectively, with 15 bases between them. Per germline, CDR1 MDHEN and CDR2 SYDVKM. Here the CDR3 reads CASIGGGSYQPQHF. The CDR3 DNA sequence: TGTGCCAGCATAGGAGGGGGGAGCTATCAGCCCCAGCATTTT.

The chain links TRBV6-6 to TRBJ2-1; 11 nucleotides line up with TRBD2. Germline values: CDR1 MNHNY, CDR2 SVGAGI (reference sequence). The trim removed 6 bases at V and 3 bases at J, leaving 4 bases unmatched. The CDR3 length is 15 residues. Written as DNA, the CDR3 is TGTGCCAGCAGGGAGGGACTAGCGGTCTACAATGAGCAGTTCTTC. This encodes CASREGLAVYNEQFF.

This sequence joins TRBV28 and TRBJ1-2; 8 bases line up with TRBD1. V shed 4 bases and J 7 bases; nucleotides not matched to a gene: 8. The CDR3 is 14 residues long. CDR1 is MDHEN, CDR2 SYDVKM, per germline. As DNA, the CDR3 is TGTGCCAGCAGTTCGATGCAGGGGGCGATTGGCTACACCTTC. Translation: CASSSMQGAIGYTF.